Listed below are T cell receptor beta chains from one sample, sequenced in a study of radiation and T cells in renal cell carcinoma. The method was immunoSEQ multiplex PCR; TCRdb's version includes in-frame clones alone and lacks a portion of them. Of about 49,000 clones listed, 75% to 85% are singletons. The specimen was blood, collected from a patient whose treatment included radiotherapy and nephrectomy. The source is a woman in her sixties or seventies with renal cell carcinoma. Both conserved end residues are part of each CDR3. The order of the fields is D gene, V gene, clone size, J gene, CDR3 protein, CDR3 DNA. D genes are given only for firm matches. Clone size is shown for a subset of rows, as once, few, many or a class of expanded clone.

d_gene: -; v_gene: TRBV2; abundance: once; j_gene: TRBJ2-2; CDR3aa: CASSPDENTGELFF; CDR3nt: TGTGCCAGCAGCCCCGACGAGAACACCGGGGAGCTGTTTTTT
d_gene: -; v_gene: TRBV29-1; abundance: -; j_gene: TRBJ1-1; CDR3aa: CSVGGLNTEAFF; CDR3nt: TGCAGCGTTGGGGGATTGAACACTGAAGCTTTCTTT
d_gene: TRBD1; v_gene: TRBV4-1; abundance: once; j_gene: TRBJ2-7; CDR3aa: CASSQVFPGQGLYEQYF; CDR3nt: TGCGCCAGCAGCCAAGTGTTCCCGGGACAGGGGCTCTACGAGCAGTACTTC
d_gene: TRBD1; v_gene: TRBV2; abundance: -; j_gene: TRBJ2-7; CDR3aa: CASRTPDRAGEQYF; CDR3nt: TGTGCCAGCAGAACCCCGGACAGGGCGGGCGAGCAGTACTTC
d_gene: -; v_gene: TRBV28; abundance: -; j_gene: TRBJ1-5; CDR3aa: CASSSLRYSNQPQHF; CDR3nt: TGTGCCAGCAGTTCACTGCGCTATAGCAATCAGCCCCAGCATTTT
d_gene: -; v_gene: TRBV6-1; abundance: -; j_gene: TRBJ2-1; CDR3aa: CASSEALRSEQFF; CDR3nt: TGTGCCAGCAGTGAAGCCCTACGGAGTGAGCAGTTCTTC
d_gene: TRBD2; v_gene: TRBV5-4; abundance: -; j_gene: TRBJ2-3; CDR3aa: CASSLSLAGGHTDTQYF; CDR3nt: TGTGCCAGCAGCTTGAGTCTAGCGGGGGGGCATACAGATACGCAGTATTTT
d_gene: TRBD2; v_gene: TRBV2; abundance: few; j_gene: TRBJ2-5; CDR3aa: CASTRGGVETQYF; CDR3nt: TGTGCCAGCACGCGGGGGGGCGTTGAGACCCAGTACTTC
d_gene: TRBD2; v_gene: TRBV6-6; abundance: -; j_gene: TRBJ2-4; CDR3aa: CASSTTLAGENIQYF; CDR3nt: TGTGCCAGCAGTACGACGCTAGCGGGGGAAAACATTCAGTACTTC
d_gene: -; v_gene: TRBV7-8; abundance: -; j_gene: TRBJ1-2; CDR3aa: CASSSQRGTYGYTF; CDR3nt: TGTGCCAGCAGCTCCCAACGCGGAACCTATGGCTACACCTTC
d_gene: -; v_gene: TRBV9; abundance: -; j_gene: TRBJ2-2; CDR3aa: CASSVRRLEDTGELFF; CDR3nt: TGTGCCAGCAGCGTCCGTCGGCTAGAGGACACCGGGGAGCTGTTTTTT
d_gene: TRBD1; v_gene: TRBV28; abundance: few; j_gene: TRBJ2-2; CDR3aa: CASSSRGQGTGELFF; CDR3nt: TGTGCCAGCAGTTCAAGGGGGCAAGGCACCGGGGAGCTGTTTTTT
d_gene: -; v_gene: TRBV15; abundance: -; j_gene: TRBJ2-1; CDR3aa: CATSSGVYNEQFF; CDR3nt: TGTGCCACCAGCAGCGGGGTCTACAATGAGCAGTTCTTC
d_gene: -; v_gene: TRBV5-6; abundance: -; j_gene: TRBJ2-5; CDR3aa: CASSSSRGAQETRYF; CDR3nt: TGTGCCAGCAGCTCCAGTAGGGGGGCGCAAGAGACCCGGTACTTC
d_gene: TRBD1; v_gene: TRBV6-5; abundance: few; j_gene: TRBJ1-2; CDR3aa: CASYSRGKDYGYTF; CDR3nt: TGTGCCAGTTACTCCAGGGGGAAGGACTATGGCTACACCTTC
d_gene: -; v_gene: TRBV6-1; abundance: -; j_gene: TRBJ2-2; CDR3aa: CASSEIAGELFF; CDR3nt: TGTGCCAGCAGTGAAATAGCGGGGGAGCTGTTTTTT
d_gene: TRBD1; v_gene: TRBV11-3; abundance: -; j_gene: TRBJ2-1; CDR3aa: CASSLDGQGAFNEQFF; CDR3nt: TGTGCCAGCAGCTTGGATGGACAGGGGGCTTTCAATGAGCAGTTCTTC
d_gene: TRBD1; v_gene: TRBV2; abundance: -; j_gene: TRBJ2-7; CDR3aa: CASGVTGASYEQYF; CDR3nt: TGTGCCAGCGGGGTAACAGGGGCCTCCTACGAGCAGTACTTC
d_gene: TRBD2; v_gene: TRBV6-6; abundance: once; j_gene: TRBJ2-1; CDR3aa: CASGPGGVNEQFF; CDR3nt: TGTGCCAGCGGTCCGGGGGGTGTTAATGAGCAGTTCTTC
d_gene: TRBD1; v_gene: TRBV6-1; abundance: -; j_gene: TRBJ2-6; CDR3aa: CASRTGSGANVLTF; CDR3nt: TGTGCCAGCCGGACAGGCTCTGGGGCCAACGTCCTGACTTTC
d_gene: -; v_gene: TRBV7-6; abundance: -; j_gene: TRBJ2-7; CDR3aa: CASSLGRTNTYEQYF; CDR3nt: TGTGCCAGCAGCTTAGGGAGGACGAACACCTACGAGCAGTACTTC
d_gene: TRBD2; v_gene: TRBV5-8; abundance: -; j_gene: TRBJ2-7; CDR3aa: CASSLGFWTSGSYEQYF; CDR3nt: TGTGCCAGCAGCTTGGGATTTTGGACTAGCGGCTCCTACGAGCAGTACTTC
d_gene: TRBD2; v_gene: TRBV18; abundance: -; j_gene: TRBJ2-2; CDR3aa: CASSLTSGREPTGELFF; CDR3nt: TGTGCCAGCTCCCTAACTAGCGGGAGAGAACCCACCGGGGAGCTGTTTTTT
d_gene: TRBD2; v_gene: TRBV6-1; abundance: once; j_gene: TRBJ2-7; CDR3aa: CASNPPWVGGEQYF; CDR3nt: TGTGCCAGCAACCCACCCTGGGTCGGGGGGGAGCAGTACTTC
d_gene: -; v_gene: TRBV7-3; abundance: few; j_gene: TRBJ1-2; CDR3aa: CASSSGTLNYGYTF; CDR3nt: TGTGCCAGCAGCTCCGGGACACTTAACTATGGCTACACCTTC
d_gene: TRBD2; v_gene: TRBV6-1; abundance: -; j_gene: TRBJ2-5; CDR3aa: CASSRAGGLETQYF; CDR3nt: TGTGCCAGCAGTAGGGCGGGGGGGCTTGAGACCCAGTACTTC
d_gene: TRBD1; v_gene: TRBV4-3; abundance: -; j_gene: TRBJ2-5; CDR3aa: CASSQLGQGGGSRTQYF; CDR3nt: TGCGCCAGCAGCCAACTTGGACAGGGAGGAGGATCGCGGACCCAGTACTTC
d_gene: TRBD2; v_gene: TRBV9; abundance: -; j_gene: TRBJ2-7; CDR3aa: CASSPYSGSGEQYF; CDR3nt: TGTGCCAGCAGCCCCTATAGCGGGAGTGGCGAGCAGTACTTC
d_gene: TRBD2; v_gene: TRBV4-2; abundance: -; j_gene: TRBJ2-1; CDR3aa: CASSQDLAAYNEQFF; CDR3nt: TGTGCCAGCAGCCAAGACCTAGCGGCCTACAATGAGCAGTTCTTC
d_gene: TRBD2; v_gene: TRBV12-5; abundance: -; j_gene: TRBJ2-5; CDR3aa: CASGTGGETQYF; CDR3nt: TGTGCTAGTGGGACGGGGGGAGAGACCCAGTACTTC
d_gene: -; v_gene: TRBV25-1; abundance: once; j_gene: TRBJ1-1; CDR3aa: CASSPRTGGRTEAFF; CDR3nt: TGTGCCAGCAGTCCCCGGACTGGGGGGCGGACTGAAGCTTTCTTT
d_gene: TRBD2; v_gene: TRBV6-5; abundance: -; j_gene: TRBJ2-2; CDR3aa: CASRTSGDTGELFF; CDR3nt: TGTGCCAGCCGGACTAGCGGTGACACCGGGGAGCTGTTTTTT
d_gene: -; v_gene: TRBV7-8; abundance: few; j_gene: TRBJ1-3; CDR3aa: CASSWDTTSGNTIYF; CDR3nt: TGTGCCAGCAGCTGGGACACGACGTCTGGAAACACCATATATTTT
d_gene: -; v_gene: TRBV6-5; abundance: once; j_gene: TRBJ2-5; CDR3aa: CASNTGATETQYF; CDR3nt: TGTGCCAGCAACACGGGGGCGACGGAGACCCAGTACTTC
d_gene: -; v_gene: TRBV7-9; abundance: -; j_gene: TRBJ1-1; CDR3aa: CASSPSIGESNTEAFF; CDR3nt: TGTGCCAGCAGCCCATCCATCGGGGAATCGAACACTGAAGCTTTCTTT
d_gene: -; v_gene: TRBV9; abundance: -; j_gene: TRBJ2-7; CDR3aa: CASSADRSNSYEQYF; CDR3nt: TGTGCCAGCAGCGCAGACAGGTCCAACTCCTACGAGCAGTACTTC
d_gene: TRBD1; v_gene: TRBV20-1; abundance: -; j_gene: TRBJ2-7; CDR3aa: CSAPTGSEQYF; CDR3nt: TGCAGTGCACCGACAGGGTCCGAGCAGTACTTC
d_gene: -; v_gene: TRBV7-9; abundance: -; j_gene: TRBJ1-1; CDR3aa: CASSSSRRMNTEAFF; CDR3nt: TGTGCCAGCAGCTCGAGCAGGAGAATGAACACTGAAGCTTTCTTT
d_gene: TRBD1; v_gene: TRBV10-3; abundance: -; j_gene: TRBJ2-5; CDR3aa: CAISAGTGGQETQYF; CDR3nt: TGTGCCATCAGTGCGGGGACAGGGGGTCAAGAGACCCAGTACTTC
d_gene: -; v_gene: TRBV5-1; abundance: once; j_gene: TRBJ2-2; CDR3aa: CASSLIRASTGELFF; CDR3nt: TGCGCCAGCAGCCTTATCAGGGCTTCCACCGGGGAGCTGTTTTTT
d_gene: -; v_gene: TRBV7-7; abundance: -; j_gene: TRBJ2-2; CDR3aa: CASSPQQGSVTGELFF; CDR3nt: TGTGCCAGCAGCCCGCAACAGGGTTCGGTCACCGGGGAGCTGTTTTTT
d_gene: -; v_gene: TRBV6-5; abundance: -; j_gene: TRBJ2-1; CDR3aa: CASGPGLLSYNEQFF; CDR3nt: TGTGCCAGCGGCCCGGGACTTCTATCTTACAATGAGCAGTTCTTC
d_gene: -; v_gene: TRBV19; abundance: -; j_gene: TRBJ1-1; CDR3aa: CASKTAARTEAFF; CDR3nt: TGTGCCAGTAAAACGGCAGCGAGGACTGAAGCTTTCTTT
d_gene: -; v_gene: TRBV4-2; abundance: -; j_gene: TRBJ2-6; CDR3aa: CASSQDAGAGANVLTF; CDR3nt: TGTGCCAGCAGCCAAGATGCAGGGGCTGGGGCCAACGTCCTGACTTTC
d_gene: -; v_gene: TRBV2; abundance: -; j_gene: TRBJ1-2; CDR3aa: CASSPGTESFYGYTF; CDR3nt: TGTGCCAGCAGCCCCGGGACGGAGTCCTTCTATGGCTACACCTTC
d_gene: -; v_gene: TRBV5-1; abundance: -; j_gene: TRBJ1-1; CDR3aa: CASSSLTQENTEAFF; CDR3nt: TGCGCCAGCAGCTCGCTAACACAGGAGAACACTGAAGCTTTCTTT
d_gene: -; v_gene: TRBV25-1; abundance: few; j_gene: TRBJ1-5; CDR3aa: CASSYGGGSQPQHF; CDR3nt: TGTGCCAGCAGTTATGGGGGGGGCTCTCAGCCCCAGCATTTT
d_gene: -; v_gene: TRBV6-5; abundance: -; j_gene: TRBJ1-3; CDR3aa: CASSWDRGDTIYF; CDR3nt: TGTGCCAGCAGTTGGGACCGTGGAGACACCATATATTTT
d_gene: -; v_gene: TRBV29-1; abundance: -; j_gene: TRBJ2-5; CDR3aa: CSASPENQETQYF; CDR3nt: TGCAGCGCCTCGCCGGAGAACCAAGAGACCCAGTACTTC
d_gene: -; v_gene: TRBV5-4; abundance: -; j_gene: TRBJ2-5; CDR3aa: CASSLPAVQETQYF; CDR3nt: TGTGCCAGCAGCTTGCCCGCGGTCCAAGAGACCCAGTACTTC
d_gene: TRBD2; v_gene: TRBV4-1; abundance: few; j_gene: TRBJ2-5; CDR3aa: CASSQEGTSGGKETQYF; CDR3nt: TGCGCCAGCAGCCAAGAAGGAACTAGCGGGGGGAAAGAGACCCAGTACTTC
d_gene: -; v_gene: TRBV19; abundance: -; j_gene: TRBJ1-1; CDR3aa: CASSIGRQNTEAFF; CDR3nt: TGTGCCAGTAGTATAGGGCGGCAAAACACTGAAGCTTTCTTT
d_gene: TRBD1; v_gene: TRBV2; abundance: -; j_gene: TRBJ2-7; CDR3aa: CASSNQDRTYEQYF; CDR3nt: TGTGCCAGCAGTAACCAGGACAGGACCTACGAGCAGTACTTC
d_gene: -; v_gene: TRBV6-1; abundance: -; j_gene: TRBJ1-2; CDR3aa: CASSEVGSYTF; CDR3nt: TGTGCCAGCAGTGAAGTGGGGAGCTACACCTTC
d_gene: -; v_gene: TRBV19; abundance: -; j_gene: TRBJ1-5; CDR3aa: CASSEQGNQPQHF; CDR3nt: TGTGCCAGTAGTGAACAGGGTAATCAGCCCCAGCATTTT
d_gene: -; v_gene: TRBV5-6; abundance: -; j_gene: TRBJ2-3; CDR3aa: CAGKRSSTDTQYF; CDR3nt: TGTGCTGGAAAACGGTCTAGCACAGATACGCAGTATTTT
d_gene: -; v_gene: TRBV6-6; abundance: -; j_gene: TRBJ1-2; CDR3aa: CASTESAEGGYGYTF; CDR3nt: TGTGCCAGCACCGAGTCGGCAGAAGGAGGCTATGGCTACACCTTC
d_gene: -; v_gene: TRBV6-1; abundance: -; j_gene: TRBJ2-7; CDR3aa: CASSDPGTSYEQYF; CDR3nt: TGTGCCAGCAGTGACCCAGGGACCTCCTACGAGCAGTACTTC
d_gene: -; v_gene: TRBV25-1; abundance: -; j_gene: TRBJ1-1; CDR3aa: CASTGGYTEAFF; CDR3nt: TGTGCCAGCACCGGTGGGTACACTGAAGCTTTCTTT